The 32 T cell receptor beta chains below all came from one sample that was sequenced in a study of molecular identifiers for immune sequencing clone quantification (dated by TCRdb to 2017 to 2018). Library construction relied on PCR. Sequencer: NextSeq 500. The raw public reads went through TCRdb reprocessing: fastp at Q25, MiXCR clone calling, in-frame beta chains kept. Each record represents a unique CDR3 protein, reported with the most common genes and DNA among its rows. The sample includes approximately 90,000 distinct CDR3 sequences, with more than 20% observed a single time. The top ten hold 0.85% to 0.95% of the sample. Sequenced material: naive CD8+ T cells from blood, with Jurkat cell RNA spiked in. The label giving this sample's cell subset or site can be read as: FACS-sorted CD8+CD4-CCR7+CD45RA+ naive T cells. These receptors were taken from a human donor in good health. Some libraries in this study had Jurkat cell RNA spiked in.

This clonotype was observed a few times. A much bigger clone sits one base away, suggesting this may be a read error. The chain's CDR3 is CASSQAPATGSYEQYF. In nucleotides, the CDR3 is TGCGCCAGCAGCCAAGCCCCGGCGACAGGCTCCTACGAGCAGTACTTC. The chain joins TRBV4-1 to TRBJ2-7; weak D call: TRBD1 (6 bases). Germline CDR1 MGHRA, CDR2 YSYEKL. This CDR3 has 16 amino acids. Trimming took off 1 base at V and 0 bases at J, with 13 bases between the two ends.

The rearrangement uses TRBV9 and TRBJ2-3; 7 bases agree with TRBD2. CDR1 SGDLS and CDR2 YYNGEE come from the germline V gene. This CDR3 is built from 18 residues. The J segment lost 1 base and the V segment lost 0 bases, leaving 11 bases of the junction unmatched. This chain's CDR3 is CASSVAGGGVAGTDTQYF. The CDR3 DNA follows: TGTGCCAGCAGCGTAGCGGGCGGGGGAGTTGCTGGCACAGATACGCAGTATTTT.

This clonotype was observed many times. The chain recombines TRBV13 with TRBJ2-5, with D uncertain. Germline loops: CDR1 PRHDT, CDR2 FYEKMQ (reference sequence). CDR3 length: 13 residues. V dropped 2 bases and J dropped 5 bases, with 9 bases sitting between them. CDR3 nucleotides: TGTGCCAGCAGCTTAAATGTCGGGGAGACCCAGTACTTC. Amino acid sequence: CASSLNVGETQYF.

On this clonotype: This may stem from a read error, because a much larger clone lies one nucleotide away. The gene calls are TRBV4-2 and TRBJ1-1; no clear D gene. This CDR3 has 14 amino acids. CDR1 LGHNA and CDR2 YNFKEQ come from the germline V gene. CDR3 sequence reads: CAGSQPRQNTEAFF. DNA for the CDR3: TGTGCCGGCAGCCAGCCAAGACAGAACACTGAAGCTTTCTTT.

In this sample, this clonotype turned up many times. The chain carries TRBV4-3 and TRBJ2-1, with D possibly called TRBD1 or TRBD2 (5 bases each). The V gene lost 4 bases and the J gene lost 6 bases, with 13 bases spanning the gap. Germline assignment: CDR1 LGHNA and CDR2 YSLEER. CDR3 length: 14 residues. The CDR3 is CASSRGFPGNEQFF. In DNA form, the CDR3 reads TGCGCCAGCAGCCGGGGGTTTCCGGGCAATGAGCAGTTCTTC.

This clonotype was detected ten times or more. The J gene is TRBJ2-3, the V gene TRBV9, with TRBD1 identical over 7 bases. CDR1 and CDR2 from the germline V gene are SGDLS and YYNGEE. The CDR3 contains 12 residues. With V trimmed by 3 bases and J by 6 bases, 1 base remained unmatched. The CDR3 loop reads CASSGQGDTQYF. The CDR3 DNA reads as TGTGCCAGCAGCGGACAGGGCGATACGCAGTATTTT.

The CDR3 loop is CASGPSSEAFF. The CDR3 DNA reads TGTGCTAGTGGTCCCAGCAGTGAAGCTTTCTTT. This chain connects TRBV12-5 to TRBJ1-1; D unclear. Germline CDR1 and CDR2: LGHNT and FRNRAP. The CDR3 loop spans 11 amino acids. Trimming took off 5 bases at V and 7 bases at J, with 8 bases between the two ends.

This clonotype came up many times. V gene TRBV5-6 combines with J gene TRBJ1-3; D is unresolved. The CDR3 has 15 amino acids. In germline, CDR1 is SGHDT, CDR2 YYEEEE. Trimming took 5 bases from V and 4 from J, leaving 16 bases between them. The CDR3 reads CASSPGVGLGNTIYF. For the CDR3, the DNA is TGTGCCAGCAGTCCTGGCGTCGGACTGGGAAACACCATATATTTT.

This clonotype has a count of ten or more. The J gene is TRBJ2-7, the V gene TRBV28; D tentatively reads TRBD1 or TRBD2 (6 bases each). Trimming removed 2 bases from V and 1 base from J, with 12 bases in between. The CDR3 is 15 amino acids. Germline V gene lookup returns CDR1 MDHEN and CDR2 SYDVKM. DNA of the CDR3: TGTGCCAGCAGTTTAAACAGGGAGGTGTCCTACGAGCAGTACTTC. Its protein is CASSLNREVSYEQYF.

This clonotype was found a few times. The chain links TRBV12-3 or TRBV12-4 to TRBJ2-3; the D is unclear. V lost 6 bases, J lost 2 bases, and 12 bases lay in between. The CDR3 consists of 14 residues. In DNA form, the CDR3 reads TGTGCCAGCAGCAATATTGAGCACACAGATACGCAGTATTTT. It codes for CASSNIEHTDTQYF.

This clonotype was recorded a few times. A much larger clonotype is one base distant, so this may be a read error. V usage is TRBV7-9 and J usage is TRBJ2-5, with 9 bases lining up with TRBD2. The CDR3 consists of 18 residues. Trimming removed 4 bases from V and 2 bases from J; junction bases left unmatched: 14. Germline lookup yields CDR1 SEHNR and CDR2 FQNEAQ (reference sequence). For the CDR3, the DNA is TGTGCCAGCAGCTCCCCCCTACTTTTAGCGGGAGTGCAAGAGACCCAGTACTTC. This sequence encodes CASSSPLLLAGVQETQYF.

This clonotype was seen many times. CDR3 DNA: TGTGCCTGGAGTGTACTCGGAGCGATGAATTCACCCCTCCACTTT. This codes for CAWSVLGAMNSPLHF. V usage is TRBV30 and J usage is TRBJ1-6; no definite D call. Between the trimmed V and J ends, which lost 0 bases and 7 bases, there was a span of 13 bases. The CDR3 contains 15 residues. The germline gives CDR1 GTSNPN, CDR2 SVGIG (reference sequence).

CDR3 sequence (DNA): TGTGCCAGCAGCCTGTCGGGACGGGGGTTCGTGAACACTGAAGCTTTCTTT. Protein sequence: CASSLSGRGFVNTEAFF. The J gene is TRBJ1-1, the V gene TRBV4-2; perhaps TRBD1 as D (5 bases). CDR3 size: 17 residues. Germline loops: CDR1 LGHNA, CDR2 YNFKEQ. Trimming cost V 4 bases and J 0 bases, with 18 bases left between them.

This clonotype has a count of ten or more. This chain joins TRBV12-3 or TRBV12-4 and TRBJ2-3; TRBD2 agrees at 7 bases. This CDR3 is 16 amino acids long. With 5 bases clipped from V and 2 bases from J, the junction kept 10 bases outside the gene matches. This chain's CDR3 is CASSPHSSGATDTQYF. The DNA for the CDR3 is TGTGCCAGCAGTCCCCACTCCAGCGGGGCCACAGATACGCAGTATTTT.

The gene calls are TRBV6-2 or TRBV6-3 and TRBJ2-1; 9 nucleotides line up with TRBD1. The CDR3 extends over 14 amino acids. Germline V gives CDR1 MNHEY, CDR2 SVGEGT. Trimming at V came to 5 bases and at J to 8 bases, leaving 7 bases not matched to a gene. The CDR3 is CASSKGQGWHEQFF. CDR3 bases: TGTGCCAGCAGTAAGGGACAGGGTTGGCATGAGCAGTTCTTC.

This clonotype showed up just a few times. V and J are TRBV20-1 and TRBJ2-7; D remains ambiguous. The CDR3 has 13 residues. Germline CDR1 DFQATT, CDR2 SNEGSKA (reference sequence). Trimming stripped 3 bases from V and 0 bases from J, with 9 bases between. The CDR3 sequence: CSASLGSSYEQYF. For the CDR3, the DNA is TGCAGTGCTAGTTTAGGGTCCTCCTACGAGCAGTACTTC.

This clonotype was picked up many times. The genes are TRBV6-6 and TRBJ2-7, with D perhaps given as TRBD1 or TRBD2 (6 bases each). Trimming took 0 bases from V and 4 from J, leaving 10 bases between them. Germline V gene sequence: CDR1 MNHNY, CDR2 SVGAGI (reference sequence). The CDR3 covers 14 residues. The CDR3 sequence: CASSYSVGGYEQYF. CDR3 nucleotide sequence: TGTGCCAGCAGTTACTCGGTAGGGGGGTACGAGCAGTACTTC.

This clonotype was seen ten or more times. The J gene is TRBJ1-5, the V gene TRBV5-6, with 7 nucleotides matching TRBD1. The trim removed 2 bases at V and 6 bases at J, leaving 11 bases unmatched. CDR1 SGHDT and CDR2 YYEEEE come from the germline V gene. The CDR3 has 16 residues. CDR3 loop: CASSFSSEGGGQPQHF. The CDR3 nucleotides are TGTGCCAGCAGCTTTTCTTCTGAAGGGGGCGGTCAGCCCCAGCATTTT.

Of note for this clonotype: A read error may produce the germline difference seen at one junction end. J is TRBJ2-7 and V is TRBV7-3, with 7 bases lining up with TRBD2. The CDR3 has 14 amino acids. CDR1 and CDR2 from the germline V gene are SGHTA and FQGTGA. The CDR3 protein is CARSLTGGGSEQYF. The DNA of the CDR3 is TGTGCCCGCAGCCTAACTGGGGGGGGTAGCGAGCAGTACTTC.

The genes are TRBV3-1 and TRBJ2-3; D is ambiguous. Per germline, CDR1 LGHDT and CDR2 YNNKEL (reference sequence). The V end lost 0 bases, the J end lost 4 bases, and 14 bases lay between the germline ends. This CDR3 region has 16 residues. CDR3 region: CASSQDYRLPPDTQYF. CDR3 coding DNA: TGTGCCAGCAGCCAAGATTACCGGCTACCCCCAGATACGCAGTATTTT.

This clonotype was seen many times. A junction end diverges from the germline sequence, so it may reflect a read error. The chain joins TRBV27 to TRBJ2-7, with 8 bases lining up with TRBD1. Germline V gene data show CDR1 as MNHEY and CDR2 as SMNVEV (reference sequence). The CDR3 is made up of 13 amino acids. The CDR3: CASSLGTGYEQYF. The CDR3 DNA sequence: TGCGCCAGCAGCCTGGGGACAGGCTACGAGCAGTACTTC.

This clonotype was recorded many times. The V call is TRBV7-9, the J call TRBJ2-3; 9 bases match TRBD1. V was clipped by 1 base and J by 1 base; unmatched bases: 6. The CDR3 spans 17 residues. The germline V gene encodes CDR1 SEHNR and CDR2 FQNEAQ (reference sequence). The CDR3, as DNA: TGTGCCAGCAGCTTAGGAACAGGGGGCGAGGGCACAGATACGCAGTATTTT. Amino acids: CASSLGTGGEGTDTQYF.

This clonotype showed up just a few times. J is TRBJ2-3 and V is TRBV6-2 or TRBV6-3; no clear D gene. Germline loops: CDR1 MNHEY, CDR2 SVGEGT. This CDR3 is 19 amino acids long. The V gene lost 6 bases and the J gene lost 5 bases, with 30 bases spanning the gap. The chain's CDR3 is CASRPLETNPIERRDTQYF. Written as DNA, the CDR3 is TGTGCCAGCAGACCGTTAGAGACCAACCCTATAGAAAGGCGAGATACGCAGTATTTT.

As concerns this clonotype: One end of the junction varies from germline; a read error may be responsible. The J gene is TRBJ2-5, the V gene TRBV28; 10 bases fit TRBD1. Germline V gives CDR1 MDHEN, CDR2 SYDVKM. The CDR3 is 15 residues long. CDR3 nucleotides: TGTGCCGGCAGTTGGGGGACAGGGGAACAAGAGACCCAGAACTTC. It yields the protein CAGSWGTGEQETQNF. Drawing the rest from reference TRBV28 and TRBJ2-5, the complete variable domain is DVKVTQSSRYLVKRTGEKVFLECVQDMDHENMFWYRQDPGLGLRLIYFSYDVKMKEKGDIPEGYSVSREKKERFSLILESASTNQTSMYLCAGSWGTGEQETQNFGPGTRLLVL.

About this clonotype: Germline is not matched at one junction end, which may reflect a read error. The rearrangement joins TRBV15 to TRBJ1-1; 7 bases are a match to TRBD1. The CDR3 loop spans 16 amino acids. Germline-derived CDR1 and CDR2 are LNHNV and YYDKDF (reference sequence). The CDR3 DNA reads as TGTGCCACCAGCAGAGTTAAGGGGGCTGAGGACACTGCAGCTTTCTTT. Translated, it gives CATSRVKGAEDTAAFF.

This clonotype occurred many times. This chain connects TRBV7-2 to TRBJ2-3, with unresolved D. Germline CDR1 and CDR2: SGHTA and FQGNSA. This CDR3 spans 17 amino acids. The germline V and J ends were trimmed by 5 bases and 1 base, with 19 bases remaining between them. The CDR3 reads CASSPNPQVLGTDTQYF. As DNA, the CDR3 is TGTGCCAGCAGCCCAAATCCTCAAGTACTGGGCACAGATACGCAGTATTTT.

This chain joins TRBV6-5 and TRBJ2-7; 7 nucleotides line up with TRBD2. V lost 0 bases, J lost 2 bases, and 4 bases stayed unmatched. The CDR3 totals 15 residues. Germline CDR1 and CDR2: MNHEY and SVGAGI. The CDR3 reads CASSYSGGETYEQYF. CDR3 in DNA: TGTGCCAGCAGTTACTCGGGGGGGGAGACCTACGAGCAGTACTTC.

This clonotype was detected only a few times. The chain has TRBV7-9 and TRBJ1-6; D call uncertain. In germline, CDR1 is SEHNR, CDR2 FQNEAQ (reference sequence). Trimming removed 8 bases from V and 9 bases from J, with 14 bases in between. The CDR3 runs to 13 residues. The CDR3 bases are TGTGCCAGCGGAGGAGGGCCGGCTTCACCCCTCCACTTT. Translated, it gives CASGGGPASPLHF.

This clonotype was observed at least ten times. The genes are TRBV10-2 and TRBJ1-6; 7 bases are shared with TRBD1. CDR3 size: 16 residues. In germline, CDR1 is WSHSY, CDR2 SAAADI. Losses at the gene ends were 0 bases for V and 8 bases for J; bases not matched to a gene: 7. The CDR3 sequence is CASSESYRGDDSPLHF. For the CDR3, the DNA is TGCGCCAGCAGTGAGTCGTACAGGGGCGATGATTCACCCCTCCACTTT.

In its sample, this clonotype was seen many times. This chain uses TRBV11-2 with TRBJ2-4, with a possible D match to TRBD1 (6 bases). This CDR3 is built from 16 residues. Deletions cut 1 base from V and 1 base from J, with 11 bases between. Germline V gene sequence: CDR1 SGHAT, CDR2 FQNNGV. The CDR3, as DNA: TGTGCCAGCAGCTTAGTACAGGGTGGCGCCAAAAACATTCAGTACTTC. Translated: CASSLVQGGAKNIQYF.

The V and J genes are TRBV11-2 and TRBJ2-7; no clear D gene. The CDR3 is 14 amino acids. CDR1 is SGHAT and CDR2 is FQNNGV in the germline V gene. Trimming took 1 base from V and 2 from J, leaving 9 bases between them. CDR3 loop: CASSLVTDAYEQYF. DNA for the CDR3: TGTGCCAGCAGCTTAGTCACAGATGCCTACGAGCAGTACTTC.

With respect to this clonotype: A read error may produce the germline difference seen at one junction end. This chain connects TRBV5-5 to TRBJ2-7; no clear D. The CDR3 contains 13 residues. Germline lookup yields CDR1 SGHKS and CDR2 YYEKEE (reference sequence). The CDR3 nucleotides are TGTGCCCGCAGCTTAGTTTCAAGATACGAGCAATACTTC. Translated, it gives CARSLVSRYEQYF.